Below are 18 T cell receptor beta chains sequenced from a single sample in a study of monozygotic twins with inflammatory bowel disease (dated by TCRdb to the late 2010s). To prepare the library, 5' RACE was applied. TCRdb lists the instrument as Illumina HiSeq 2500. Based on TCRdb reprocessing of the reads, there is one entry per CDR3 protein sequence, and DNA is missing. This specimen's table enumerates approximately 340,000 distinct CDR3 sequences. The biggest ten clones account for 2% of the sample. Sample: blood. All receptors derive from a human donor with ulcerative colitis or Crohn's disease, or a healthy co-twin of an affected twin (not recorded which).

CDR3 amino acids: CASSQDSGRGTEAFF. The chain carries TRBV14 and TRBJ1-1; no DNA is available, so the TRBD1 call from TCRdb remains unchecked. Germline CDR1 SGHDN, CDR2 FVKESK. The CDR3 covers 15 residues. The full variable domain, in which reference TRBV14 and TRBJ1-1 provide the parts outside the CDR3, is EAGVTQFPSHSVIEKGQTVTLRCDPISGHDNLYWYRRVMGKEIKFLLHFVKESKQDESGMPNNRFLAERTGGTYSTLKVQPAELEDSGVYFCASSQDSGRGTEAFFGQGTRLTVV.

The chain has TRBV20-1 and TRBJ1-6; TCRdb designates TRBD1, a call that cannot be tested without DNA. The CDR3 runs 15 residues. Per germline, CDR1 DFQATT and CDR2 SNEGSKA (reference sequence). The CDR3 spells CSVPKKTGHNSPLHF.

The chain recombines TRBV28 with TRBJ1-1; TCRdb indicates TRBD1, and absent DNA this call remains unverified. The length of the CDR3 is 18 residues. Germline V gene lookup returns CDR1 MDHEN and CDR2 SYDVKM. This chain's CDR3 is CASTQGVGSFRANTEAFF.

The J gene is TRBJ2-7, the V gene TRBV30. The CDR3 contains 13 residues. Germline lookup yields CDR1 GTSNPN and CDR2 SVGIG (reference sequence). CDR3 region: CAWSQLISYEQYF.

The rearrangement links TRBV5-1 to TRBJ2-3; TCRdb returns TRBD2, unconfirmable since there is no DNA. Germline CDR1 reads SGHRS; CDR2 reads YFSETQ. CDR3 size: 15 residues. CDR3 sequence reads: CASSLVSGSGDTQYF.

The chain combines TRBV12-3 or TRBV12-4 with TRBJ2-3; TCRdb calls TRBD2, which cannot be checked without DNA. The CDR3 totals 15 residues. The CDR3 sequence: CASSLGREGPDTQYF.

The chain carries TRBV5-1 and TRBJ2-2. The V gene's germline CDR1 is SGHRS and CDR2 YFSETQ. The CDR3 length is 12 residues. The CDR3 protein is CASSFPTGELFF.

V gene TRBV6-1 combines with J gene TRBJ1-6; the D gene TCRdb calls, TRBD1, cannot be checked with no DNA. From germline, CDR1 is MNHNS and CDR2 SASEGT. This CDR3 comprises 15 residues. The CDR3 region is CASSPTRGANSPLHF.

This chain uses TRBV5-5 with TRBJ2-7; TCRdb returns TRBD2, unconfirmable since there is no DNA. The CDR3 has 16 amino acids. Germline V CDR1 and CDR2: SGHKS, YYEKEE (reference sequence). The CDR3 is CASSLYPTSASYEQYF.

The chain couples TRBV12-3 or TRBV12-4 to TRBJ2-3. The CDR3 length is 14 residues. The CDR3 loop reads CASTDGVFTDTQYF.

CDR3: CASSPNPGRNTNEQFF. The V gene is TRBV5-1, the J gene TRBJ2-1; TCRdb's assignment of TRBD1 cannot be checked, as there is no DNA. From germline, CDR1 is SGHRS and CDR2 YFSETQ. The CDR3 spans 16 residues.

The V and J genes are TRBV29-1 and TRBJ2-1; TCRdb's assignment of TRBD2 cannot be checked, as there is no DNA. Germline loops: CDR1 SQVTM, CDR2 ANQGSEA. The CDR3 covers 15 residues. CDR3 loop: CSGLLAGGSYNEQFF.

V usage is TRBV20-1 and J usage is TRBJ2-7; TCRdb's D call of TRBD1 is untestable without DNA. Germline values: CDR1 DFQATT, CDR2 SNEGSKA (reference sequence). This CDR3 is built from 15 residues. Here the CDR3 reads CSARSPTGGFDEQYF.

This chain uses TRBV5-4 with TRBJ2-1; TCRdb returns TRBD1, unconfirmable since there is no DNA. Germline values: CDR1 SGHNT, CDR2 YYREEE (reference sequence). The CDR3 covers 15 residues. The CDR3 here is CASSLWTGGYNEQFF.

The gene calls are TRBV4-3 and TRBJ2-7. The CDR3 consists of 16 residues. The V gene's germline CDR1 is LGHNA and CDR2 YSLEER. CDR3 loop: CASSQDGQGSAYEQYF.

This sequence joins TRBV20-1 and TRBJ2-1. The V gene's germline CDR1 is DFQATT and CDR2 SNEGSKA (reference sequence). CDR3 length equals 14 residues. CDR3 amino acids: CSARGPYAINEQFF.

The rearrangement uses TRBV20-1 and TRBJ2-7; TCRdb gives TRBD2 as the D gene, but with no DNA this cannot be confirmed. Germline CDR1 is DFQATT and CDR2 is SNEGSKA (reference sequence). The CDR3 covers 14 residues. CDR3 sequence reads: CSAKGLAGSYEQYF.

This chain uses TRBV20-1 with TRBJ2-5; the D call from TCRdb, TRBD1, cannot be confirmed without DNA. The CDR3 is made up of 16 amino acids. Germline V gives CDR1 DFQATT, CDR2 SNEGSKA (reference sequence). The CDR3 sequence: CSARDRLGTAPETQYF.